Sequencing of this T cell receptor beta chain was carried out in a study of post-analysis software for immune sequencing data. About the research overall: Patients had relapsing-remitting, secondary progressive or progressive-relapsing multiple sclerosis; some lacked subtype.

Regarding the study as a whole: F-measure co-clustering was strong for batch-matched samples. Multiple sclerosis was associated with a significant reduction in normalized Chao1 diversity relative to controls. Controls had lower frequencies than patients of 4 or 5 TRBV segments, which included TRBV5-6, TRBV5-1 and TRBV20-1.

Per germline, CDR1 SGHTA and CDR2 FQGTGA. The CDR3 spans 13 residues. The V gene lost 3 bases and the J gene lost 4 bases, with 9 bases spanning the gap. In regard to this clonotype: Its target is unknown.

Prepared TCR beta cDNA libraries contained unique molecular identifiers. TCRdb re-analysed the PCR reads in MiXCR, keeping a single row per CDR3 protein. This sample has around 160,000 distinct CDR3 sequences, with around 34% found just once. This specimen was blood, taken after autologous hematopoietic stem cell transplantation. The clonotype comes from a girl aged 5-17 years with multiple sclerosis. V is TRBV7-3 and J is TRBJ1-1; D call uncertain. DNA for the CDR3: TGTGCCAGCAGCTTTCGGGGTGGCACTGAAGCTTTCTTT. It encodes CASSFRGGTEAFF.